This T cell receptor beta chain was captured by sequencing in a study of blood T cell repertoires in COVID-19. Overall study: Nucleic acid was either cDNA or gDNA, and it came from T cells, B-cell-depleted T cells, or PBMCs.

In the original workflow: Estimation of nucleated cell counts relied on the amplification of reference gene primers. Clones were sequenced by immunoSEQ multiplex PCR, and TCRdb holds only the in-frame ones, with some missing. V and J calls and clone size are those listed in that table; D and trimming were worked out from the DNA. The repertoire includes under 200,000 clones, around 90% of them detected once, and around a fifth sits in the top ten. CDR3 length equals 14 residues. The germline gives CDR1 SGHRS, CDR2 YFSETQ. Unmatched junction bases numbered 5, after V lost 3 bases and J lost 5 bases. The TCR was taken from a man aged 55-75 years with active or convalescent COVID-19. Sequencing was done on a sample of peripheral blood. V gene TRBV5-1 combines with J gene TRBJ2-7; 10 nucleotides match TRBD1. The DNA for the CDR3 is TGCGCCAGCAGCTCGGGACAGGGGTGGAACGAGCAGTACTTC. Amino acids: CASSSGQGWNEQYF.